This entry is about one T cell receptor beta chain. The antigen remains unidentified. These data originate in a study of OX40 agonist ivuxolimab in advanced cancers. In the study overall: While on treatment, patients had intravenous ivuxolimab at 0.01 to 10 mg/kg every 2 weeks. Patients with prior anti-PD-1, anti-PD-L1 or anti-CTLA-4 therapy were eligible; roughly 40% had some. Study findings and constraints: There were also nonresponders showing low normalized T-cell clonal expansion. Expanded clones tended on average to be more numerous among CD8+ T cells than CD4+.

Sequenced by immunoSEQ multiplex PCR; TCRdb stores in-frame clones only, minus some. The table includes tens of thousands of clones, just under 90% detected once. The V gene lost 1 base and the J gene lost 6 bases, with 6 bases spanning the gap. Per germline, CDR1 SGHTA and CDR2 FQGTGA. The CDR3 sequence is 13 residues long. The rearrangement joins TRBV7-3 to TRBJ2-2, with D unresolved. The sequences come from CD4+ or CD8+ T cells sorted from blood, collected in a trial of the OX40 agonist ivuxolimab. The receptor was derived from an adult with an advanced solid tumor such as melanoma, head and neck, liver or kidney cancer. The CDR3 nucleotides are TGTGCCAGCAGCTTAAATGGGCCCGGGGAGCTGTTTTTT. Protein: CASSLNGPGELFF.